This T cell receptor (beta chain) stems from a study of OX40 agonist ivuxolimab in advanced cancers. Looking at the study overall: Patients were treated with intravenous ivuxolimab, dosed at 0.01 to 10 mg/kg and infused every 2 weeks.

The length of the CDR3 is 16 residues. The V segment lost 2 bases and the J segment 6 bases; nucleotides outside the gene matches: 11. With regard to this clone: Its specificity is unknown.

The study, taken as a whole, reports: Expanded peripheral T-cell antigen specificity went undetermined.

The data were produced by immunoSEQ multiplex PCR, yet TCRdb's version contains in-frame clones alone and is incomplete. The sample shows under 85,000 clones, about 86% of them seen only once. This material consisted of CD4+ or CD8+ T cells sorted from blood, taken in a trial of the OX40 agonist ivuxolimab. V usage is TRBV5-3 and J usage is TRBJ1-5, with 7 bases that match TRBD1. TRBV5-3 is an ORF, and what it does is uncertain. This TCR was sampled from an adult with an advanced solid tumor such as melanoma, head and neck, liver or kidney cancer. CDR3: CARSFDWTGVGQPQHF. In DNA form, the CDR3 reads TGTGCCAGAAGCTTTGATTGGACAGGAGTCGGTCAGCCCCAGCATTTT.